Listed below are T cell receptor beta chains from one sample, sequenced in a study of blood T cell repertoires in COVID-19. Generated by immunoSEQ multiplex PCR, the TCRdb table keeps only in-frame clones and is missing some. This sample yields around 100,000 clones, of which around 90% are seen a single time; 17% belongs to the top ten. The sample was peripheral blood. Receptors were obtained from a woman of 80 years or more in a cohort sampled during active COVID-19. The CDR3 runs from the conserved cysteine through the conserved F or W. D genes are given only for firm matches. Clone size is stated in some rows and not others, as once, few, many or a class when expanded.

>TRBV2|NA|14|NA|TRBJ2-7
TGTGCCAGCAGTGAACGGCAGGGGAAATACGAGCAGTACTTC
CASSERQGKYEQYF
>TRBV5-1|TRBD1|14|NA|TRBJ2-7
TGCGCCAGCAGCCCGGGACAGGTGGTCTACGAGCAGTACTTC
CASSPGQVVYEQYF
>TRBV3-1/TRBV3-2|TRBD1|13|few|TRBJ2-7
TGTGCCAGCGACGCAGGGGGAAGCTACGAGCAGTACTTC
CASDAGGSYEQYF
>TRBV6-5|NA|16|NA|TRBJ1-1
TGTGCCAGCAGTTACTCGACGGCGGGAACGGGTGCTGAAGCTTTCTTT
CASSYSTAGTGAEAFF
>TRBV13|TRBD2|14|NA|TRBJ2-7
TGTGCCAGCAGCCCGACTAGCGGGAATCACGAGCAGTACTTC
CASSPTSGNHEQYF
>TRBV2|NA|13|NA|TRBJ2-7
TGTGCCAGCAGTCGAGAGGAAGCCCACGAGCAGTACTTC
CASSREEAHEQYF
>TRBV2|NA|15|NA|TRBJ2-6
TGTGCCAGCAGGGTAGTCACCTCTGGGGCCAACGTCCTGACTTTC
CASRVVTSGANVLTF
>TRBV28|NA|12|NA|TRBJ2-1
TGTGCCAGCAGTACTCTCTACAATGAGCAGTTCTTC
CASSTLYNEQFF
>TRBV3-1/TRBV3-2|NA|19|NA|TRBJ2-3
TGTGCCAGCAGCCAAGAAATGGGAGGACACAGAGCCTCCACAGATACGCAGTATTTT
CASSQEMGGHRASTDTQYF
>TRBV5-1|TRBD1|15|NA|TRBJ1-3
TGCGCCAGCACAGCAGGGGGTATCTCTGGAAACACCATATATTTT
CASTAGGISGNTIYF
>TRBV19|TRBD1|15|NA|TRBJ1-1
TGTGCCAGTAGAGGGGGCAGGATGATGAACACTGAAGCTTTCTTT
CASRGGRMMNTEAFF
>TRBV6-5|NA|12|NA|TRBJ1-2
TGTGCCAGCAGTTACGGGCCGATTGGCTACACCTTC
CASSYGPIGYTF
>TRBV10-3|TRBD1|14|NA|TRBJ2-7
TGTGCCATCAGTGAGTCGACAGGGTACTACGAGCAGTACTTC
CAISESTGYYEQYF
>TRBV5-1|NA|14|NA|TRBJ2-2
TGCGCCAGCAGCTTGGCAGTCAACACCGGGGAGCTGTTTTTT
CASSLAVNTGELFF
>TRBV11-2|NA|12|NA|TRBJ1-3
TGTGCCAGCAGCTTAGCAGGAAACACCATATATTTT
CASSLAGNTIYF
>TRBV5-8|TRBD1|13|NA|TRBJ2-5
TGTGCCAGCAGTTACGACAGGGCGGAGACCCAGTACTTC
CASSYDRAETQYF
>TRBV5-1|TRBD1|14|NA|TRBJ1-2
TGCGCCAGCAGCTCCGGACAGGGGATGGATGGCTACACCTTC
CASSSGQGMDGYTF
>TRBV11-2|NA|14|NA|TRBJ1-1
TGTGCCAGCAGCCCTATAGGGGTCGGGAGCGAAGCTTTCTTT
CASSPIGVGSEAFF
>TRBV24-1|NA|11|NA|TRBJ2-3
TGTGCCACCCAGGGGGGAGATACGCAGTATTTT
CATQGGDTQYF
>TRBV18|TRBD2|20|NA|TRBJ2-7
TGTGCCAGCTCACCTCGGACAGGGGCTGGACTAGCGGGAAACTCCTACGAGCAGTACTTC
CASSPRTGAGLAGNSYEQYF
>TRBV6-5|NA|14|NA|TRBJ2-7
TGTGCCAGCAGTTATGGGAGAGGCACCTACGAGCAGTACTTC
CASSYGRGTYEQYF
>TRBV4-1|TRBD1|14|NA|TRBJ1-1
TGCGCCAGCAGCCCCCGACAGGGATTCACTGAAGCTTTCTTT
CASSPRQGFTEAFF
>TRBV12-3/TRBV12-4|NA|12|once|TRBJ1-1
TGTGCCAGCAGTTTAGACAGAACTGAAGCTTTCTTT
CASSLDRTEAFF
>TRBV18|TRBD1|14|NA|TRBJ2-7
TGTGCCAGCTCACCAAATGGACAGGCCTACGAGCAGTACTTC
CASSPNGQAYEQYF
>TRBV5-8|TRBD1|15|once|TRBJ1-5
TGTGCCAGCAGGATTACAGGGGCGGGCAATCAGCCCCAGCATTTT
CASRITGAGNQPQHF
>TRBV18|TRBD2|14|NA|TRBJ2-7
TGTGCCAGCTCCCTGGGCAGGGAGGGATACGAGCAGTACTTC
CASSLGREGYEQYF
>TRBV6-5|NA|15|once|TRBJ1-5
TGTGCCAGCAGGAACAGGGAGTTCGGCAATCAGCCCCAGCATTTT
CASRNREFGNQPQHF
>TRBV14|NA|13|once|TRBJ1-1
TGTGCCAGCAGCCTCGGGAGGGGCACTGAAGCTTTCTTT
CASSLGRGTEAFF
>TRBV5-1|NA|15|NA|TRBJ2-7
TGCGCCAGCAACCCCCTGGGGTCGGGAGACGACGAGCAGTACTTC
CASNPLGSGDDEQYF
>TRBV18|NA|19|NA|TRBJ1-3
TGTGCCAGCTCACCGCGGGGCCTCACCTCCTACAACTCTGGAAACACCATATATTTT
CASSPRGLTSYNSGNTIYF
>TRBV27|NA|15|NA|TRBJ2-2
TGTGCCACCACTCGAACGGGGATCAACACCGGGGAGCTGTTTTTT
CATTRTGINTGELFF
>TRBV28|TRBD1|17|NA|TRBJ2-7
TGTGCCAGCAGTTTGGGTACAGGGGCGACGGCCAAATACGAGCAGTACTTC
CASSLGTGATAKYEQYF
>TRBV10-3|NA|14|NA|TRBJ2-7
TGTGCCATCAGCACCGGGATTGGGGACTACGAGCAGTACTTC
CAISTGIGDYEQYF
>TRBV5-1|NA|16|NA|TRBJ2-2
TGCGCCAGCAGCTTGGGCGGGGTGCAGAACACCGGGGAGCTGTTTTTT
CASSLGGVQNTGELFF